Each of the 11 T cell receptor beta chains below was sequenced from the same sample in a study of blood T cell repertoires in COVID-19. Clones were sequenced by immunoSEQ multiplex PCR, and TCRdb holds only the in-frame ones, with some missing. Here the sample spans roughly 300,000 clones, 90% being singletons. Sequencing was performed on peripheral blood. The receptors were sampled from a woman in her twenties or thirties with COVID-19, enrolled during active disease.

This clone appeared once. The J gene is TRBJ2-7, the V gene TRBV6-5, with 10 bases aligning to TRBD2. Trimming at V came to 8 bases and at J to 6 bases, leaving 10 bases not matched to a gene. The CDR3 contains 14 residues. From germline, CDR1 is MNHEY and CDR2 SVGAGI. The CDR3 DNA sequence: TGTGCCAGCCGCTCAGCGGGAGGGCCGAGCGAGCAGTACTTC. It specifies CASRSAGGPSEQYF.

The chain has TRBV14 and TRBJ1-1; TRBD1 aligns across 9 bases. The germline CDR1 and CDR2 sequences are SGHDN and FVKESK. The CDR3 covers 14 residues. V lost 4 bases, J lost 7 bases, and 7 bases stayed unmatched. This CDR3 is CASSLGQGGGEAFF. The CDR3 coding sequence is TGTGCCAGCAGCCTGGGACAGGGTGGGGGTGAAGCTTTCTTT.

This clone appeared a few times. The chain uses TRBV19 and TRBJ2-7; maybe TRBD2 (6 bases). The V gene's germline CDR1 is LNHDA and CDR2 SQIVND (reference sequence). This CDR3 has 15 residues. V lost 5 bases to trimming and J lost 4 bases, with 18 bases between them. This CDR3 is CASSAGDSSLYEQYF. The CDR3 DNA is TGTGCCAGTAGTGCTGGGGACTCATCTCTTTACGAGCAGTACTTC.

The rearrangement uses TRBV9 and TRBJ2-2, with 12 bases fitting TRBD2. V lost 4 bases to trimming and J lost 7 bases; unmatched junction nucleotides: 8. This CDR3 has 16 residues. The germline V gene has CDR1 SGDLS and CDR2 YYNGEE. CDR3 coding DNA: TGTGCCAGCAGCACAGGACTAGCGGGAAGTGGCGGGGAGCTGTTTTTT. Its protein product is CASSTGLAGSGGELFF.

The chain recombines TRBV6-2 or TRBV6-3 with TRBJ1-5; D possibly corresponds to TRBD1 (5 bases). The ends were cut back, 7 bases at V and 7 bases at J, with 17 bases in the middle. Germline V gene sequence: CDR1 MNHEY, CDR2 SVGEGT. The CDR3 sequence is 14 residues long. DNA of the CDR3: TGTGCCAGCACCCCGACAGCGAAGTCCCAGCCCCAGCATTTT. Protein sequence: CASTPTAKSQPQHF.

The CDR3: CASNRIGQPQHF. The CDR3 DNA reads as TGTGCCAGCAACCGAATCGGTCAGCCCCAGCATTTT. The rearrangement links TRBV12-3 or TRBV12-4 to TRBJ1-5, with D unresolved. The CDR3 covers 12 residues. Trimming removed 7 bases at V and 6 bases at J, with 10 bases between.

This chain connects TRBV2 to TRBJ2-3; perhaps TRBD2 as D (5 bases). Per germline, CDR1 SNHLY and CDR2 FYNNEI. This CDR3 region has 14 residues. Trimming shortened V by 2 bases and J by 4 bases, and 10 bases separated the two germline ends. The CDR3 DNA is TGTGCCAGCAGTGAACAGAGCGGCTCAGATACGCAGTATTTT. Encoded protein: CASSEQSGSDTQYF. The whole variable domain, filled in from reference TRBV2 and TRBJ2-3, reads EPEVTQTPSHQVTQMGQEVILRCVPISNHLYFYWYRQILGQKVEFLVSFYNNEISEKSEIFDDQFSVERPDGSNFTLKIRSTKLEDSAMYFCASSEQSGSDTQYFGPGTRLTVL.

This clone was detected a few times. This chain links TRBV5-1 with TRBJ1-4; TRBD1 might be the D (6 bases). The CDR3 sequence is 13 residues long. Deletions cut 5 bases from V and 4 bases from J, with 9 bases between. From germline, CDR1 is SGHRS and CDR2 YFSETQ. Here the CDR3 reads CASRDSFNEKLFF. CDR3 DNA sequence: TGCGCCAGCAGGGACAGTTTTAATGAAAAACTGTTTTTT. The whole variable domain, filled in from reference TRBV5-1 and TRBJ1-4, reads KAGVTQTPRYLIKTRGQQVTLSCSPISGHRSVSWYQQTPGQGLQFLFEYFSETQRNKGNFPGRFSGRQFSNSRSEMNVSTLELGDSALYLCASRDSFNEKLFFGSGTQLSVL.

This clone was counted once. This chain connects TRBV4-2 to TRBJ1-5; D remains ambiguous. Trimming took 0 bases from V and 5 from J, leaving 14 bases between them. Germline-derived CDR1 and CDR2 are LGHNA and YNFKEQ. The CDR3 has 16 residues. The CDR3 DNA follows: TGTGCCAGCAGCCAAGATGAAGGGAGGGAGGATCAGCCCCAGCATTTT. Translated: CASSQDEGREDQPQHF.

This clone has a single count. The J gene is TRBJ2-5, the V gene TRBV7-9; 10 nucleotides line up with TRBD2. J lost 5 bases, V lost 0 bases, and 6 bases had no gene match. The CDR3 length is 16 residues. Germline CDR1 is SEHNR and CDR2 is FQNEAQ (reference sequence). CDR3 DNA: TGTGCCAGCAGCTTAGCTACTAGCGGGAAGATGGAGACCCAGTACTTC. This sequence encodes CASSLATSGKMETQYF.

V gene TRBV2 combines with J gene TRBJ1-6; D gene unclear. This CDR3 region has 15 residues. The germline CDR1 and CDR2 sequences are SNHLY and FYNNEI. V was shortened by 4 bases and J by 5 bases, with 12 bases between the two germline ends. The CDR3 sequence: CASSGETGNNSPLHF. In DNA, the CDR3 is TGTGCCAGCAGTGGTGAGACGGGGAATAATTCACCCCTCCACTTT.